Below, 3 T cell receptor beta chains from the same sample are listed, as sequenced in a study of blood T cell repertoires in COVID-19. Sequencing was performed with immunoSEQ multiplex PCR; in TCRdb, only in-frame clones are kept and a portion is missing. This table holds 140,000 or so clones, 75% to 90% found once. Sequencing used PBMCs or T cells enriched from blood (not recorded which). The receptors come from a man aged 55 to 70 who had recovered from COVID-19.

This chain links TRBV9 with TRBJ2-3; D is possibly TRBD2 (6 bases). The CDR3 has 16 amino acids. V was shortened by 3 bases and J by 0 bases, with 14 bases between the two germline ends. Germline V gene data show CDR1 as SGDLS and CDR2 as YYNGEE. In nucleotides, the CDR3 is TGTGCCAGCAGCGCTCAAGTAGCGGCTAGCACAGATACGCAGTATTTT. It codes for CASSAQVAASTDTQYF.

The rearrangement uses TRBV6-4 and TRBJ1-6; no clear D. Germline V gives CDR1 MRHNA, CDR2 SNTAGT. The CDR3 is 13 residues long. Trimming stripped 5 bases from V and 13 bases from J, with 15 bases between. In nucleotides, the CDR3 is TGTGCCAGCAGTAACCAAGCGGGTGGGCCCCTCCACTTT. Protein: CASSNQAGGPLHF.

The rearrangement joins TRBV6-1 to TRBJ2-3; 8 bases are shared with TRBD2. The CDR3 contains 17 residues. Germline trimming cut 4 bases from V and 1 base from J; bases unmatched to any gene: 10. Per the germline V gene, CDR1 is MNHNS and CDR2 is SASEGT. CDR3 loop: CASSVGRASWGTDTQYF. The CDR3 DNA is TGTGCCAGCAGTGTCGGGAGGGCCTCGTGGGGCACAGATACGCAGTATTTT.